The next 13 T cell receptor beta chains were all read from a single sample in a study of CD8 T cells in ankylosing spondylitis. From the 5' RACE reads, TCRdb called clonotypes with MiXCR, one entry per CDR3 protein. The sample gives some 30,000 distinct CDR3 sequences, about 31% of which show up once; 45% is in the top ten. The sample taken for sequencing was synovial fluid, either unsorted or a sorted T cell fraction (not recorded which). These receptors were collected from a male donor with ankylosing spondylitis.

This clonotype was observed many times. The V gene is TRBV11-2, the J gene TRBJ2-1; either TRBD1 or TRBD2 may supply D (5 bases each). The CDR3 runs to 20 residues. Deletions cut 4 bases from V and 0 bases from J, with 25 bases between. Germline-derived CDR1 and CDR2 are SGHAT and FQNNGV. This CDR3 is CASSSMSGLAVSFSYNEQFF. The CDR3 DNA is TGTGCCAGCAGCTCAATGTCAGGGCTAGCCGTATCCTTCTCCTACAATGAGCAGTTCTTC. The variable domain in full, with the rest retrieved from reference TRBV11-2 and TRBJ2-1, is EAGVAQSPRYKIIEKRQSVAFWCNPISGHATLYWYQQILGQGPKLLIQFQNNGVVDDSQLPKDRFSAERLKGVDSTLKIQPAKLEDSAVYLCASSSMSGLAVSFSYNEQFFGPGTRLTVL.

This clonotype has at least ten counts. The chain is built from TRBV27 and TRBJ2-7, with D tentatively TRBD1 (6 bases). The V and J ends lost 5 bases and 2 bases respectively, with 16 bases between them. From germline, CDR1 is MNHEY and CDR2 SMNVEV (reference sequence). This CDR3 is built from 15 residues. DNA of the CDR3: TGTGCCAGCAGTCACCGACCGACAGGTCCCTACGAGCAGTACTTC. It specifies CASSHRPTGPYEQYF.

This chain uses TRBV4-1 with TRBJ1-1, with TRBD1 identical over 7 bases. Germline V gene lookup returns CDR1 MGHRA and CDR2 YSYEKL. The length of the CDR3 is 15 residues. J gave up 2 bases and V 4 bases, and 7 bases lay outside the gene matches. The CDR3 bases are TGCGCCAGCAGCCTGGAGGACAGGAGTAACACTGAAGCTTTCTTT. This translates into CASSLEDRSNTEAFF.

The chain combines TRBV11-2 with TRBJ2-3, with D perhaps given as TRBD1 or TRBD2 (7 bases each). The CDR3 is made up of 16 amino acids. CDR1 is SGHAT and CDR2 is FQNNGV in the germline V gene. Trimming removed 5 bases from V and 6 bases from J, with 21 bases in between. In DNA, the CDR3 is TGTGCCAGCAGCCCAGGGGGGGACGGTAGGGCTGATACGCAGTATTTT. It yields the protein CASSPGGDGRADTQYF.

This sequence joins TRBV6-1 and TRBJ2-7, with TRBD2 identical over 11 bases. Trimming took 4 bases from V and 4 from J; bases not matched to a gene: 6. The CDR3 extends over 15 amino acids. CDR1 is MNHNS, CDR2 SASEGT, per germline. CDR3 residues: CASSVRLAGLYEQYF. CDR3 in DNA: TGTGCCAGCAGTGTACGACTAGCGGGACTTTACGAGCAGTACTTC.

In this sample, this clonotype turned up a few times. The rearrangement links TRBV24-1 to TRBJ2-1; D unresolved. Trimming left V 3 bases short and J 4 bases short, with 12 bases between. Germline V CDR1 and CDR2: KGHDR, SFDVKD. The CDR3 length is 15 residues. As DNA, the CDR3 is TGTGCCACCAGTGATGGGTCTAGGGATTACAATGAGCAGTTCTTC. The encoded protein is CATSDGSRDYNEQFF.

The rearrangement joins TRBV9 to TRBJ1-1; 8 bases match TRBD1. CDR1 is SGDLS, CDR2 YYNGEE, per germline. After removal of 0 bases from V and 7 bases from J, the junction contained 8 bases not matched to a gene. This CDR3 has 15 amino acids. The CDR3 loop is CASSVVDRGVYEAFF. CDR3 coding DNA: TGTGCCAGCAGCGTAGTTGACAGGGGCGTTTATGAAGCTTTCTTT.

In its sample, this clonotype was seen a few times. The V gene is TRBV30, the J gene TRBJ2-2; D gene unclear. Trimming removed 1 base from V and 7 bases from J, with 7 bases in between. This CDR3 is 12 amino acids long. Germline V gene lookup returns CDR1 GTSNPN and CDR2 SVGIG (reference sequence). CDR3 loop: CAWSGDDGELFF. The CDR3 bases are TGTGCCTGGAGTGGTGATGACGGGGAGCTGTTTTTT.

The J gene is TRBJ2-7, the V gene TRBV7-9; D possibly corresponds to TRBD1 (5 bases). CDR1 and CDR2 from the germline V gene are SEHNR and FQNEAQ (reference sequence). The CDR3 is 13 amino acids. Between the trimmed V and J ends, which lost 5 bases and 3 bases, there was a span of 11 bases. DNA of the CDR3: TGTGCCAGCAGCCCCCAGGGTGGCTACGAGCAGTACGTC. It translates to CASSPQGGYEQYV.

This clonotype was counted a few times. The V and J genes are TRBV6-1 and TRBJ2-5; 8 bases line up with TRBD1. The CDR3 consists of 16 residues. The germline gives CDR1 MNHNS, CDR2 SASEGT. Trimming at V came to 6 bases and at J to 5 bases, leaving 14 bases not matched to a gene. The DNA of the CDR3 is TGTGCCAGCAGCCGAACCGCCGGACAGGGCCATGAGACCCAGTACTTC. This sequence encodes CASSRTAGQGHETQYF.

The chain has TRBV6-1 and TRBJ2-2; 7 positions match TRBD2. V shed 4 bases, J shed 3 bases, and the junction held 2 bases outside the gene matches. Germline values: CDR1 MNHNS, CDR2 SASEGT. The length of the CDR3 is 14 residues. The CDR3 sequence is CASSVAGDTGELFF. As DNA, the CDR3 is TGTGCCAGCAGTGTGGCGGGAGACACCGGGGAGCTGTTTTTT.

V is TRBV6-1 and J is TRBJ2-3; D perhaps matches TRBD1 (6 bases). The CDR3 runs 19 residues. The V gene's germline CDR1 is MNHNS and CDR2 SASEGT. V was shortened by 0 bases and J by 0 bases, with 19 bases between the two germline ends. The CDR3 spells CASSEALQGLLTSTDTQYF. CDR3 in DNA: TGTGCCAGCAGTGAAGCGCTGCAGGGGTTGTTAACTAGCACAGATACGCAGTATTTT.

The chain links TRBV12-3 or TRBV12-4 to TRBJ1-1; D possibly corresponds to TRBD1 (5 bases). V lost 2 bases, J lost 5 bases, and 9 bases lay in between. The CDR3 totals 13 residues. The DNA of the CDR3 is TGTGCCAGCAGTTTACAGGGAGTAACTGAAGCTTTCTTT. It is translated as CASSLQGVTEAFF.